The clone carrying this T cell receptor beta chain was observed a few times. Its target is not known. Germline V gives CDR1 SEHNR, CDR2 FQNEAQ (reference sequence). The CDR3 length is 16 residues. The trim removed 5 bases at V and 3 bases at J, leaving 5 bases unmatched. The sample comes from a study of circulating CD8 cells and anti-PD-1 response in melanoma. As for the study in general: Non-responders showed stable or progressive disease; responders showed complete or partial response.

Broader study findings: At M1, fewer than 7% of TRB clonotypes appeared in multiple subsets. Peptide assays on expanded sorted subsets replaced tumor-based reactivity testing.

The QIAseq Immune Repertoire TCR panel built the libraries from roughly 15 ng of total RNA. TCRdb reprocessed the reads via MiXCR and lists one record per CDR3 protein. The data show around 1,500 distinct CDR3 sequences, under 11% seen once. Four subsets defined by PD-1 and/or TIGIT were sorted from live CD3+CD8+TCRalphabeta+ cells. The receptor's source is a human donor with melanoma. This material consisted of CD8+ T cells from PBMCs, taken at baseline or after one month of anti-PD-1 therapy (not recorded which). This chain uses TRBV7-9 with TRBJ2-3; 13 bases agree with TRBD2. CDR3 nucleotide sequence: TGTGCCAGCAGCCACACTAGCGGGGGGGCTACAGATACGCAGTATTTT. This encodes CASSHTSGGATDTQYF.